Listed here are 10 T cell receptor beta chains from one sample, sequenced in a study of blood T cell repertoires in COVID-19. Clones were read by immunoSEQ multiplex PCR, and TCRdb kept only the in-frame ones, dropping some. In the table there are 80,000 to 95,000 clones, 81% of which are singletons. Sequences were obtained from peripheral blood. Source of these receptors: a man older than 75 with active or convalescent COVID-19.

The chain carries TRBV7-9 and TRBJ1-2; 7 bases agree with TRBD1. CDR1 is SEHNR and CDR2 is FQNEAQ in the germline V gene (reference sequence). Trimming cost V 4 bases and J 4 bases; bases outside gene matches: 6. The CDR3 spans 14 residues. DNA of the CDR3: TGTGCCAGCAGCTACGGGACAGCTTCCTATGGCTACACCTTC. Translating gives CASSYGTASYGYTF.

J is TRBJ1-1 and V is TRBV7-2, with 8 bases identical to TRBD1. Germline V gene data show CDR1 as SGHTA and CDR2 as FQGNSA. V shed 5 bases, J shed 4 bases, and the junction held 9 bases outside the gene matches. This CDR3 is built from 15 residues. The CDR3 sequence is CASSKPGRGPTEAFF. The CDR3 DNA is TGTGCCAGCAGCAAACCCGGCAGGGGGCCCACTGAAGCTTTCTTT.

In DNA, the CDR3 is TGTGCCAGCAGTTTAAGGACAGCACCGGCGTTCTTC. Translated: CASSLRTAPAFF. The chain uses TRBV28 and TRBJ2-1; a weak D match, TRBD1 (6 bases). CDR1 and CDR2 from the germline V gene are MDHEN and SYDVKM. The CDR3 is 12 residues long. Deletions cut 2 bases from V and 15 bases from J, with 14 bases between.

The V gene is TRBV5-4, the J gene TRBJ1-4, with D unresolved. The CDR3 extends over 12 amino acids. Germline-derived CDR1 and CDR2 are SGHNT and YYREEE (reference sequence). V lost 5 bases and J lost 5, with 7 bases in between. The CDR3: CASRGTNEKLFF. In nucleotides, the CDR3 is TGTGCCAGCAGGGGCACGAATGAAAAACTGTTTTTT.

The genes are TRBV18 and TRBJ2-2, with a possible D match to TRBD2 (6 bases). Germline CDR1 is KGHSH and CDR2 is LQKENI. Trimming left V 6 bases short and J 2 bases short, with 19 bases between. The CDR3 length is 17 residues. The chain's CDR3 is CASSPRRGSQNTGELFF. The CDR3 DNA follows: TGTGCCAGCTCCCCCCGGCGGGGTAGCCAAAACACCGGGGAGCTGTTTTTT.

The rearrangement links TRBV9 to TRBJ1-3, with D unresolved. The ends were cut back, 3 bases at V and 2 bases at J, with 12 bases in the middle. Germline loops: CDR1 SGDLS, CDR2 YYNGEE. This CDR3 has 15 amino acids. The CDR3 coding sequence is TGTGCCAGCAGCGCCCTCTCGGGAACTGGAAACACCATATATTTT. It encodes CASSALSGTGNTIYF.

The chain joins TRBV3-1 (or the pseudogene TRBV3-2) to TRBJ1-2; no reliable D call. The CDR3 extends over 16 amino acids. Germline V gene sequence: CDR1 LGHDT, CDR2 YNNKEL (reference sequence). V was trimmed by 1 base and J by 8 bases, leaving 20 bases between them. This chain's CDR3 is CASSQAADSFGSGYTF. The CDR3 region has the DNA TGTGCCAGCAGCCAAGCGGCAGATTCCTTTGGTAGCGGCTACACCTTC.

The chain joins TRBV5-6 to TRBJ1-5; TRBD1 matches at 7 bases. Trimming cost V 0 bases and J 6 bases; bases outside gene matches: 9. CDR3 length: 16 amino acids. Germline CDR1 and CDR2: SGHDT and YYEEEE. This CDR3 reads CASSLEGAGIGQPQHF. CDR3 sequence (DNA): TGTGCCAGCAGCTTGGAGGGGGCAGGGATTGGTCAGCCCCAGCATTTT.

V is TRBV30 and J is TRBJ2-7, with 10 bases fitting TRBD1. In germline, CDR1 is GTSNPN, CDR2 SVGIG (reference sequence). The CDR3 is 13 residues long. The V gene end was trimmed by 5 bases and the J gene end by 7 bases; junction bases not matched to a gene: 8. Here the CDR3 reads CAWSRGQGYEQYF. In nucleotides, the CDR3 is TGTGCCTGGTCCCGGGGACAGGGGTATGAGCAGTACTTC.

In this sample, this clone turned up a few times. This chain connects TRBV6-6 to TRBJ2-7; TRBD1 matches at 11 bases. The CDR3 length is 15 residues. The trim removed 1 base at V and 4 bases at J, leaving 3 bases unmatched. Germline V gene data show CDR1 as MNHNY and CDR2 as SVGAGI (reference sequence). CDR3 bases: TGTGCCAGCAGTTACTTGGGACAGGGGGGATACGAGCAGTACTTC. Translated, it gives CASSYLGQGGYEQYF.